The 29 T cell receptor beta chains below all came from one sample that was sequenced in a study of blood T cell repertoires in COVID-19. The table came from immunoSEQ multiplex PCR; TCRdb's copy has only in-frame clones and leaves some out. The sample consists of 220,000 or so clones, approximately 86% of them appearing once. What was sequenced was peripheral blood. The receptors stem from a woman of 80 years or more with acute or convalescent COVID-19.

The chain has TRBV6-2 or TRBV6-3 and TRBJ1-3, with D maybe TRBD1 (6 bases). The ends were cut back, 2 bases at V and 2 bases at J, with 10 bases in the middle. The CDR3 consists of 15 residues. Germline-derived CDR1 and CDR2 are MNHEY and SVGEGT. The DNA for the CDR3 is TGTGCCAGCAGTTACAGAACAGGGCCTGGAAACACCATATATTTT. It translates to CASSYRTGPGNTIYF.

The chain carries TRBV12-3 or TRBV12-4 and TRBJ2-7; the match to TRBD1 covers 8 bases. The V gene end was trimmed by 6 bases and the J gene end by 2 bases; junction bases not matched to a gene: 3. The CDR3 totals 13 residues. This chain's CDR3 is CASSADRAYEQYF. CDR3 DNA sequence: TGTGCCAGCAGCGCGGACAGGGCCTACGAGCAGTACTTC.

The rearrangement links TRBV23-1 to TRBJ1-6; 7 nucleotides agree with TRBD1. TRBV23-1 is labeled an ORF, and its function is uncertain. Germline trimming cut 0 bases from V and 9 bases from J; bases unmatched to any gene: 5. The CDR3 length is 15 residues. CDR3 in DNA: TGCGCCAGCAGTCAATCGGGGGACAGTTTTTCACCCCTCCACTTT. Protein: CASSQSGDSFSPLHF.

The V gene is TRBV19, the J gene TRBJ1-1, with TRBD1 identical over 8 bases. Germline CDR1 reads LNHDA; CDR2 reads SQIVND (reference sequence). The CDR3 totals 16 residues. The V and J ends lost 1 base and 7 bases, in that order; junction bases with no gene match: 11. CDR3 DNA sequence: TGTGCCAGTAGTATAGTTACGGCAGGGGGCCGCAGTGAAGCTTTCTTT. Translated, it gives CASSIVTAGGRSEAFF.

The chain joins TRBV28 to TRBJ2-3; 8 nucleotides line up with TRBD2. The J segment lost 0 bases and the V segment lost 2 bases, leaving 4 bases of the junction unmatched. Germline lookup yields CDR1 MDHEN and CDR2 SYDVKM. The CDR3 is 16 residues long. The CDR3 is CASSLGVAGSTDTQYF. In DNA form, the CDR3 reads TGTGCCAGCAGTTTAGGGGTAGCGGGGAGCACAGATACGCAGTATTTT.

The genes are TRBV28 and TRBJ2-1; 10 positions agree with TRBD1. There are 15 residues in the CDR3. V lost 6 bases, J lost 8 bases, and 10 bases stayed unmatched. Germline CDR1 reads MDHEN; CDR2 reads SYDVKM. The DNA for the CDR3 is TGTGCCAGCAGGCAACCGGGACAGGGGTTCCATGAGCAGTTCTTC. It specifies CASRQPGQGFHEQFF.

The rearrangement links TRBV9 to TRBJ1-6, with 7 bases lining up with TRBD1. Per the germline V gene, CDR1 is SGDLS and CDR2 is YYNGEE. There are 16 residues in the CDR3. The trim removed 0 bases at V and 7 bases at J, leaving 7 bases unmatched. This CDR3 reads CASSVAPGTVNSPLHF. The CDR3 DNA reads TGTGCCAGCAGCGTAGCTCCGGGGACAGTCAATTCACCCCTCCACTTT.

The J gene is TRBJ1-2, the V gene TRBV3-1 (or the pseudogene TRBV3-2), with D unresolved. Germline CDR1 LGHDT, CDR2 YNNKEL (reference sequence). Trimming removed 1 base at V and 0 bases at J, with 9 bases between. The CDR3 is 15 residues long. CDR3 residues: CASSQAAGSNYGYTF. The CDR3, as DNA: TGTGCCAGCAGCCAAGCAGCAGGATCTAACTATGGCTACACCTTC.

The chain joins TRBV27 to TRBJ2-1, with 8 bases lining up with TRBD1. V dropped 0 bases and J dropped 8; count of bases not matched to a gene: 3. The CDR3 has 14 residues. The germline gives CDR1 MNHEY, CDR2 SMNVEV (reference sequence). In nucleotides, the CDR3 is TGTGCCAGCAGTTTATCGGACAGGGATCATGAGCAGTTCTTC. Translated: CASSLSDRDHEQFF.

The chain employs TRBV18 and TRBJ2-7; 9 nucleotides line up with TRBD1. Germline CDR1 is KGHSH and CDR2 is LQKENI. The CDR3 runs 13 residues. Unmatched junction bases numbered 4, after V lost 3 bases and J lost 7 bases. CDR3 sequence: CASSPETGGEQYF. The CDR3 DNA follows: TGTGCCAGCTCACCCGAGACAGGGGGAGAGCAGTACTTC.

This clone was counted between two and nine times. The chain has TRBV2 and TRBJ1-1; weak D call: TRBD1 (5 bases). CDR1 is SNHLY, CDR2 FYNNEI, per germline. The CDR3 runs to 15 residues. V was shortened by 6 bases and J by 5 bases, with 19 bases between the two germline ends. Written as DNA, the CDR3 is TGTGCCAGCAGGTCGAATACTATCGGGGGGACTGAAGCTTTCTTT. As protein: CASRSNTIGGTEAFF.

This sequence joins TRBV7-3 and TRBJ1-1, with 7 bases matching TRBD1. This CDR3 is built from 13 residues. V was pared by 5 bases and J by 5 bases, with 5 bases of the junction left unmatched. Looked up from germline, CDR1 is SGHTA and CDR2 is FQGTGA. The CDR3 DNA is TGTGCCAGCAGCGTCGACAGGGTTACTGAAGCTTTCTTT. Its translation is CASSVDRVTEAFF.

The rearrangement joins TRBV11-3 to TRBJ2-1, with D hard to call. Germline V gene sequence: CDR1 SGHNT, CDR2 YENEEA. This CDR3 comprises 11 residues. Trimming removed 4 bases from V and 10 bases from J, with 8 bases in between. CDR3 nucleotides: TGTGCCAGCAGCTACGAGGAAGAGCAGTTCTTC. Its translation: CASSYEEEQFF.

The rearrangement joins TRBV7-3 to TRBJ2-3; 8 bases agree with TRBD2. The V segment lost 4 bases and the J segment 3 bases; nucleotides outside the gene matches: 6. Germline V lookup: CDR1 SGHTA, CDR2 FQGTGA. The CDR3 consists of 15 residues. CDR3 coding DNA: TGTGCCAGCAGCTCCCTTAGCGGGGAGACAGATACGCAGTATTTT. Protein product: CASSSLSGETDTQYF. Combining the CDR3 with reference TRBV7-3 and TRBJ2-3 gives the whole variable domain GAGVSQTPSNKVTEKGKYVELRCDPISGHTALYWYRQSLGQGPEFLIYFQGTGAADDSGLPNDRFFAVRPEGSVSTLKIQRTERGDSAVYLCASSSLSGETDTQYFGPGTRLTVL.

The V gene is TRBV7-6, the J gene TRBJ2-5; no definite D call. The germline gives CDR1 SGHVS, CDR2 FNYEAQ. Trimming shortened V by 5 bases and J by 5 bases, and 9 bases separated the two germline ends. This CDR3 is 12 amino acids long. The CDR3 DNA is TGTGCCAGCAGCCCGATGCGGGAGACCCAGTACTTC. Protein sequence: CASSPMRETQYF.

The V call is TRBV13, the J call TRBJ2-2; 10 positions agree with TRBD2. CDR1 and CDR2 (germline): PRHDT, FYEKMQ (reference sequence). Trimming at V came to 10 bases and at J to 4 bases, leaving 9 bases not matched to a gene. The CDR3 covers 15 residues. CDR3 DNA: TGTGCCACCAGGCAGCGGGGGGGCCTCACCGGGGAGCTGTTTTTT. Translation gives CATRQRGGLTGELFF. The full variable domain, rest sourced from reference TRBV13 and TRBJ2-2, is AAGVIQSPRHLIKEKRETATLKCYPIPRHDTVYWYQQGPGQDPQFLISFYEKMQSDKGSIPDRFSAQQFSDYHSELNMSSLELGDSALYFCATRQRGGLTGELFFGEGSRLTVL.

The chain employs TRBV4-1 and TRBJ1-3; 8 bases map to TRBD1. Per germline, CDR1 MGHRA and CDR2 YSYEKL. This CDR3 spans 20 amino acids. The V and J ends lost 4 bases and 0 bases, in that order; junction bases with no gene match: 17. The CDR3 loop is CASSLKPTGGAQHSGNTIYF. The CDR3 DNA follows: TGCGCCAGCAGCCTCAAACCCACAGGGGGAGCCCAACACTCTGGAAACACCATATATTTT.

The genes are TRBV15 and TRBJ1-6; D possibly corresponds to TRBD1 (5 bases). The CDR3 is 14 residues long. Germline lookup yields CDR1 LNHNV and CDR2 YYDKDF (reference sequence). The V end was cut by 1 base, the J end by 7 bases, with 8 bases between. The DNA of the CDR3 is TGTGCCACCAGCAGAGGCCAGGGAAATTCACCCCTCCACTTT. Encoded protein: CATSRGQGNSPLHF.

The J gene is TRBJ1-6, the V gene TRBV5-5; D might be TRBD1 (5 bases). Trimming cost V 0 bases and J 7 bases, with 17 bases left between them. The CDR3 totals 17 residues. Germline V gene lookup returns CDR1 SGHKS and CDR2 YYEKEE (reference sequence). CDR3 in amino acids: CASSLARQAGQNSPLHF. In nucleotides, the CDR3 is TGTGCCAGCAGCTTGGCGAGGCAGGCAGGACAAAATTCACCCCTCCACTTT.

The gene calls are TRBV18 and TRBJ1-5, with a weak D call TRBD1 (6 bases). The V end was cut by 2 bases, the J end by 1 base, with 12 bases between. CDR3 length: 16 amino acids. Germline V gene data show CDR1 as KGHSH and CDR2 as LQKENI. CDR3 protein: CASSPSGALSNQPQHF. The CDR3 nucleotides are TGTGCCAGCTCACCATCAGGGGCCTTGAGCAATCAGCCCCAGCATTTT.

On this clone: This CDR3 is also generated by other DNA sequences in the sample. This rearrangement joins TRBV24-1 to TRBJ1-2; 8 bases line up with TRBD1. This CDR3 is 13 amino acids long. V lost 2 bases, J lost 7 bases, and 2 bases stayed unmatched. CDR1 and CDR2 from the germline V gene are KGHDR and SFDVKD. CDR3 coding DNA: TGTGCCACCAGTGATTGGACAGGGTCTGGCTACACCTTC. It encodes CATSDWTGSGYTF.

This chain uses TRBV6-1 with TRBJ1-1; 8 nucleotides line up with TRBD1. Germline CDR1 MNHNS, CDR2 SASEGT. Germline trimming cut 3 bases from V and 5 bases from J; bases unmatched to any gene: 17. CDR3 size: 18 residues. This CDR3 is CASSDQLRAGGRRTEAFF. CDR3 DNA: TGTGCCAGCAGTGACCAGCTAAGGGCAGGGGGCCGGAGGACTGAAGCTTTCTTT.

The rearrangement uses TRBV11-3 and TRBJ2-7; 9 bases match TRBD1. CDR3 size: 15 residues. Germline CDR1 SGHNT, CDR2 YENEEA. V lost 4 bases, J lost 4 bases, and 8 bases stayed unmatched. The CDR3 is CASSSRGDRGYEQYF. CDR3 nucleotides: TGTGCCAGCAGCTCCCGGGGTGACAGGGGGTACGAGCAGTACTTC. Using reference TRBV11-3 and TRBJ2-7 for the parts outside the CDR3, the full variable domain is EAGVVQSPRYKIIEKKQPVAFWCNPISGHNTLYWYLQNLGQGPELLIRYENEEAVDDSQLPKDRFSAERLKGVDSTLKIQPAELGDSAVYLCASSSRGDRGYEQYFGPGTRLTVT.

The rearrangement links TRBV6-5 to TRBJ2-5; 8 nucleotides align to TRBD1. In germline, CDR1 is MNHEY, CDR2 SVGAGI. J gave up 7 bases and V 2 bases, and 12 bases lay outside the gene matches. The CDR3 loop spans 16 amino acids. CDR3 in amino acids: CASSYGDRLFGGTQYF. DNA of the CDR3: TGTGCCAGCAGTTACGGGGACAGGCTGTTTGGCGGGACCCAGTACTTC.

V gene TRBV6-5 combines with J gene TRBJ2-2, with TRBD1 matching 7 bases. This CDR3 has 13 amino acids. Germline V gives CDR1 MNHEY, CDR2 SVGAGI. Trimming took 9 bases from V and 7 from J; bases not matched to a gene: 8. As DNA, the CDR3 is TGTGCCAGTAGACAGGGTCGTTTCGGGGAGCTGTTTTTT. This gives the protein CASRQGRFGELFF.

This chain connects TRBV4-2 to TRBJ2-3, with 7 bases aligning to TRBD2. J was trimmed by 3 bases and V by 0 bases; bases with no gene match: 0. This CDR3 has 14 amino acids. The germline gives CDR1 LGHNA, CDR2 YNFKEQ. The CDR3 region is CASSQELATDTQYF. The CDR3 DNA reads as TGTGCCAGCAGCCAAGAACTAGCGACAGATACGCAGTATTTT.

The chain carries TRBV7-3 and TRBJ1-3, with TRBD1 matching 7 bases. Losses at the gene ends were 5 bases for V and 1 base for J; bases not matched to a gene: 5. Germline values: CDR1 SGHTA, CDR2 FQGTGA. There are 15 residues in the CDR3. Here the CDR3 DNA reads TGTGCCAGCAGCCAAGCAGGGGGTTCTGGAAACACCATATATTTT. It specifies CASSQAGGSGNTIYF. Full variable domain (outside the CDR3, taken from reference TRBV7-3 and TRBJ1-3): GAGVSQTPSNKVTEKGKYVELRCDPISGHTALYWYRQSLGQGPEFLIYFQGTGAADDSGLPNDRFFAVRPEGSVSTLKIQRTERGDSAVYLCASSQAGGSGNTIYFGEGSWLTVV.

V is TRBV30 and J is TRBJ1-6, with D tentatively TRBD1 (5 bases). The CDR3 covers 16 residues. Germline CDR1 and CDR2: GTSNPN and SVGIG (reference sequence). V lost 1 base to trimming and J lost 6 bases, with 16 bases between them. The CDR3 reads CAWSDMGGGSNSPLHF. The DNA for the CDR3 is TGTGCCTGGAGTGATATGGGGGGGGGTTCTAATTCACCCCTCCACTTT.

V usage is TRBV2 and J usage is TRBJ1-2; unclear D gene. Trimming removed 5 bases at V and 3 bases at J, with 16 bases between. This CDR3 contains 15 residues. Looked up from germline, CDR1 is SNHLY and CDR2 is FYNNEI. CDR3 coding DNA: TGTGCCAGCAGTACTCTTTTGGACTCTTACTATGGCTACACCTTC. Its protein is CASSTLLDSYYGYTF.